The clone carrying this T cell receptor (beta chain) was detected many times. Its antigen remains unknown. The germline CDR1 and CDR2 sequences are LNHNV and YYDKDF (reference sequence). The CDR3 length is 14 residues. V was pared by 1 base and J by 2 bases, with 1 base of the junction left unmatched. Specified time point: sample taken at primary tumor resection. Tumor, nontumor lung or frozen PBMC supplied whole RNA, sequenced without sorting. The sample is drawn from a study of spatial heterogeneity in lung cancer. Study at large: Alpha-chain sequences were consistently detected less often than beta-chain sequences. The study observed each unique TCR and UMI combination more than ten times on average in raw reads.

TCRdb itself ran the 5' RACE reads through MiXCR, one entry per CDR3 protein. The sample carries 9,500 to 12,000 distinct CDR3 sequences, about 7.4% recorded once. Study-wide findings and caveats: In tumors, expanded intratumoral alpha and beta TCR counts tracked mutation counts.

This TCR came from a female donor with early-stage non-small cell lung cancer. The source was lung tumor tissue, collected at surgery. V gene TRBV15 combines with J gene TRBJ2-5, with TRBD1 matching 7 bases. Here the CDR3 DNA reads TGTGCCACCAGCAGAGGGGGACAGCAAGAGACCCAGTACTTC. Protein product: CATSRGGQQETQYF.